This TCR beta chain came from a study of blood T cell repertoires in COVID-19. Across the study: Researchers got acute and convalescent COVID-19 samples from the United States, Italy and Spain.

This clone was recorded only once. Trimming pared 6 bases from V and 8 bases from J, leaving 16 bases between. The CDR3 loop spans 14 amino acids. The germline CDR1 and CDR2 sequences are SGHTA and FQGNSA. Measured with immunoSEQ multiplex PCR; TCRdb has only the in-frame clones, and not every one. The table shows about 280,000 clones, with roughly 87% occurring only once. The J gene is TRBJ2-2, the V gene TRBV7-2; D not resolved. This receptor was taken from a woman aged 40 to 49 who had recovered from COVID-19. Material for sequencing was PBMCs or T cells enriched from blood (not recorded which). Here the CDR3 reads CASRVLSQPGELFF. CDR3 nucleotide sequence: TGTGCCAGCAGAGTACTATCTCAGCCAGGGGAGCTGTTTTTT. The entire variable domain, with the rest obtained from reference TRBV7-2 and TRBJ2-2, is as follows: GAGVSQSPSNKVTEKGKDVELRCDPISGHTALYWYRQSLGQGLEFLIYFQGNSAPDKSGLPSDRFSAERTGGSVSTLTIQRTQQEDSAVYLCASRVLSQPGELFFGEGSRLTVL.